The 25 T cell receptor beta chains listed next were all sequenced from one sample in a study of regulatory T cells in long-lasting Graves disease. In building TCR beta libraries, iRepertoire HTBI primers were used together with Arm-PCR of CDR3 regions. TCRdb recomputed calls from the multiplex PCR reads with MiXCR, one row per CDR3 protein. This table holds approximately 490,000 distinct CDR3 sequences, about a sixth found once. Time point meaning: newly diagnosed GD, antithyroid drugs for less than 3 months. After RNA was extracted from PBMCs, the TCR library was made from it. This same sample was also taken into another study, of T cells in Graves' hyperthyroidism and ophthalmopathy.

Specimen: peripheral blood mononuclear cells (PBMCs), collected at new diagnosis, from a patient treated with antithyroid drugs. These receptors were obtained from a man aged 35-49 years with Graves disease.

This clonotype has ten or more counts. The chain combines TRBV19 with TRBJ2-7, with a possible D match to TRBD1 (6 bases). This CDR3 spans 13 amino acids. V lost 3 bases to trimming and J lost 5 bases, with 11 bases between them. The germline CDR1 and CDR2 sequences are LNHDA and SQIVND (reference sequence). CDR3 residues: CASSIARGNEQYF. The CDR3 bases are TGTGCCAGTAGTATCGCCAGGGGCAACGAGCAGTACTTC.

In its sample, this clonotype was seen many times. This rearrangement joins TRBV28 to TRBJ2-7; D is undetermined. The CDR3 loop spans 15 amino acids. The V end lost 2 bases, the J end lost 1 base, and 12 bases lay between the germline ends. Germline CDR1 reads MDHEN; CDR2 reads SYDVKM. The CDR3 DNA is TGTGCCAGCAGTTTAGGATCAGGTCCTTCCTACGAGCAGTACTTC. Translating gives CASSLGSGPSYEQYF.

This clonotype occurred many times. The chain recombines TRBV11-2 with TRBJ2-1; tentatively, D is TRBD2 (5 bases). Germline V gene sequence: CDR1 SGHAT, CDR2 FQNNGV. V lost 0 bases and J lost 7, with 7 bases in between. The CDR3 loop spans 13 amino acids. DNA for the CDR3: TGTGCCAGCAGCTTAGATAGAGGGAATGAGCAGTTCTTC. Translating it yields CASSLDRGNEQFF.

This clonotype was detected ten times or more. The V and J genes are TRBV6-2 or TRBV6-3 and TRBJ2-7; no clear D gene. Trimming pared 1 base from V and 0 bases from J, leaving 7 bases between. Germline lookup yields CDR1 MNHEY and CDR2 SVGEGT. The CDR3 sequence is 14 residues long. CDR3 residues: CASSYLENSYEQYF. CDR3 DNA: TGTGCCAGCAGTTACTTAGAAAACTCCTACGAGCAGTACTTC.

To note about this clonotype: A read error may be the cause here, since a much bigger clone is one base away. The chain recombines TRBV7-6 with TRBJ2-3; maybe TRBD1 (7 bases). CDR1 and CDR2 from the germline V gene are SGHVS and FNYEAQ. V was clipped by 5 bases and J by 0 bases, with 15 bases between them. The length of the CDR3 is 16 residues. The CDR3 DNA sequence: TGTGCCAGCAGCAGCCCTGCGGGACAGAGCACAGATACGCAGTATTTT. The encoded protein is CASSSPAGQSTDTQYF.

This clonotype was seen repeatedly, ten times or more. The chain recombines TRBV28 with TRBJ2-7; no definite D call. Germline values: CDR1 MDHEN, CDR2 SYDVKM. The V gene lost 5 bases and the J gene lost 1 base, with 15 bases spanning the gap. The CDR3 consists of 15 residues. CDR3 amino acids: CASSPSGGYSYEQYF. In DNA, the CDR3 is TGTGCCAGCAGTCCTTCAGGCGGATATTCCTACGAGCAGTACTTC. Full variable domain (outside the CDR3, taken from reference TRBV28 and TRBJ2-7): DVKVTQSSRYLVKRTGEKVFLECVQDMDHENMFWYRQDPGLGLRLIYFSYDVKMKEKGDIPEGYSVSREKKERFSLILESASTNQTSMYLCASSPSGGYSYEQYFGPGTRLTVT.

This clonotype was recorded at least ten times. The rearrangement joins TRBV11-2 to TRBJ2-7; D unresolved. Trimming took 0 bases from V and 7 from J, leaving 16 bases between them. Germline lookup yields CDR1 SGHAT and CDR2 FQNNGV. The CDR3 loop spans 15 amino acids. The CDR3 spells CASSLDGRPTGEQYF. DNA of the CDR3: TGTGCCAGCAGCTTAGATGGGCGACCCACTGGAGAGCAGTACTTC.

This clonotype has a handful of counts. The CDR3: CASSLGGFSEQYF. CDR3 bases: TGTGCCAGCAGCTTAGGCGGGTTCAGCGAGCAGTACTTC. The V gene is TRBV7-6, the J gene TRBJ2-7, with D possibly TRBD2 on 5 matching bases. Germline V gene data show CDR1 as SGHVS and CDR2 as FNYEAQ. CDR3 length: 13 amino acids. The ends were cut back, 1 base at V and 6 bases at J, with 10 bases in the middle.

This clonotype showed up many times. This chain links TRBV27 with TRBJ2-3, with TRBD2 matching 12 bases. CDR1 and CDR2 (germline): MNHEY, SMNVEV (reference sequence). With 3 bases clipped from V and 3 bases from J, the junction kept 7 bases outside the gene matches. The CDR3 consists of 17 residues. The CDR3 protein is CASSFESSGRGTDTQYF. The DNA for the CDR3 is TGTGCCAGCAGTTTTGAGTCTAGCGGGAGGGGTACAGATACGCAGTATTTT.

This clonotype was seen repeatedly, ten times or more. The chain combines TRBV28 with TRBJ1-1, with no clear D. Germline V gene sequence: CDR1 MDHEN, CDR2 SYDVKM. The CDR3 is 12 amino acids. The germline V and J ends were trimmed by 9 bases and 4 bases, with 12 bases remaining between them. CDR3 amino acids: CASKISGTEAFF. The CDR3 DNA is TGTGCCAGTAAAATCTCGGGCACTGAAGCTTTCTTT. The full variable domain, rest sourced from reference TRBV28 and TRBJ1-1, is DVKVTQSSRYLVKRTGEKVFLECVQDMDHENMFWYRQDPGLGLRLIYFSYDVKMKEKGDIPEGYSVSREKKERFSLILESASTNQTSMYLCASKISGTEAFFGQGTRLTVV.

This clonotype showed up just once. Given a far larger clone just one base away, this is likely a sequencing read error. CDR3 sequence: CASSSHDTGGTQYF. The CDR3, as DNA: TGTGCCAGCAGTTCGCATGACACCGGGGGGACCCAGTACTTC. The chain carries TRBV2 and TRBJ2-5; D is perhaps TRBD2 (6 bases). CDR1 is SNHLY and CDR2 is FYNNEI in the germline V gene. Trimming shortened V by 5 bases and J by 7 bases, and 17 bases separated the two germline ends. The CDR3 loop spans 14 amino acids.

The sample holds many counts of this clonotype. The V gene is TRBV11-2, the J gene TRBJ2-1; TRBD2 agrees at 10 bases. The CDR3 runs 17 residues. V gave up 5 bases and J gave up 8 bases; unmatched junction bases: 15. CDR1 is SGHAT, CDR2 FQNNGV, per germline. The CDR3 loop reads CASSVSAHSGRFDEQFF. Here the CDR3 DNA reads TGTGCCAGCAGCGTAAGCGCCCATAGCGGGAGGTTTGATGAGCAGTTCTTC.

The rearrangement uses TRBV5-6 and TRBJ1-4; possible D gene TRBD1, 5 bases. The V gene lost 4 bases and the J gene lost 7 bases, with 17 bases spanning the gap. The CDR3 length is 15 residues. CDR1 is SGHDT, CDR2 YYEEEE, per germline. In DNA, the CDR3 is TGTGCCAGCAGCCCCGGACAAGGGGTGCGTGAAAAACTGTTTTTT. Protein: CASSPGQGVREKLFF.

The table lists this clonotype with a few counts. The gene calls are TRBV25-1 and TRBJ2-5; D gene ambiguous. The germline gives CDR1 MGHDK, CDR2 SYGVNS. Trimming took off 0 bases at V and 4 bases at J, with 9 bases between the two ends. This CDR3 has 14 residues. DNA for the CDR3: TGTGCCAGCAGTGAATACGGATCAAGAGAGACCCAGTACTTC. This codes for CASSEYGSRETQYF. The complete variable domain, with remaining parts taken from reference TRBV25-1 and TRBJ2-5, reads EADIYQTPRYLVIGTGKKITLECSQTMGHDKMYWYQQDPGMELHLIHYSYGVNSTEKGDLSSESTVSRIRTEHFPLTLESARPSHTSQYLCASSEYGSRETQYFGPGTRLLVL.

As to this clonotype: A much larger clonotype is one base distant, so this may be a read error. A read error is likely, as this CDR3 ends without the conserved phenylalanine or tryptophan. J is TRBJ1-2 and V is TRBV6-1; D is perhaps TRBD1 (5 bases). Germline assignment: CDR1 MNHNS and CDR2 SASEGT. The CDR3 is 15 residues long. Trimming took 8 bases from V and 4 from J, leaving 20 bases between them. In nucleotides, the CDR3 is TGTGCCAGCCGGGGCGGAAGGCGGGGCAGCTATGGCTACACCCTC. This gives the protein CASRGGRRGSYGYTL.

This rearrangement joins TRBV14 to TRBJ2-3, with D possibly TRBD2 on 6 matching bases. The CDR3 extends over 19 amino acids. Trimming pared 4 bases from V and 2 bases from J, leaving 25 bases between. Looked up from germline, CDR1 is SGHDN and CDR2 is FVKESK. The DNA of the CDR3 is TGTGCCAGCAGCCGCGACCCAAAAATAAGCGGGCCCGTCACAGATACGCAGTATTTT. It specifies CASSRDPKISGPVTDTQYF. Full variable domain (rest looked up from reference TRBV14 and TRBJ2-3): EAGVTQFPSHSVIEKGQTVTLRCDPISGHDNLYWYRRVMGKEIKFLLHFVKESKQDESGMPNNRFLAERTGGTYSTLKVQPAELEDSGVYFCASSRDPKISGPVTDTQYFGPGTRLTVL.

The sample holds many counts of this clonotype. This rearrangement joins TRBV11-2 to TRBJ2-4; no reliable D call. The germline V and J ends were trimmed by 3 bases and 6 bases, with 12 bases remaining between them. From germline, CDR1 is SGHAT and CDR2 FQNNGV. This CDR3 is built from 14 residues. CDR3 in amino acids: CASSFGTFRNIQYF. CDR3 sequence (DNA): TGTGCCAGCAGCTTCGGCACCTTCAGAAACATTCAGTACTTC.

This clonotype has at least ten counts. This chain's CDR3 is CASSPGTSGSVDHEQYF. The CDR3 coding sequence is TGTGCCAGCAGCCCCGGGACTAGCGGGAGTGTGGACCACGAGCAGTACTTC. The rearrangement joins TRBV7-9 to TRBJ2-7; 14 bases agree with TRBD2. V shed 5 bases, J shed 5 bases, and the junction held 11 bases outside the gene matches. The CDR3 runs to 17 residues. Germline CDR1 is SEHNR and CDR2 is FQNEAQ (reference sequence). Using reference TRBV7-9 and TRBJ2-7 for the parts outside the CDR3, the full variable domain is DTGVSQNPRHKITKRGQNVTFRCDPISEHNRLYWYRQTLGQGPEFLTYFQNEAQLEKSRLLSDRFSAERPKGSFSTLEIQRTEQGDSAMYLCASSPGTSGSVDHEQYFGPGTRLTVT.

V and J are TRBV9 and TRBJ2-6; D is uncertain. This CDR3 spans 17 amino acids. The germline V gene has CDR1 SGDLS and CDR2 YYNGEE. Trimming left V 0 bases short and J 2 bases short, with 12 bases between. CDR3 residues: CASSVVLGLAGANVLTF. The CDR3, as DNA: TGTGCCAGCAGCGTAGTTCTGGGTTTGGCTGGGGCCAACGTCCTGACTTTC.

The chain combines TRBV2 with TRBJ2-7; perhaps TRBD1 as D (5 bases). Germline V lookup: CDR1 SNHLY, CDR2 FYNNEI. CDR3 length: 14 residues. V lost 6 bases and J 3 bases, leaving 15 bases between the germline ends. CDR3 DNA sequence: TGTGCCAGCAGCCCAGTACCGACAGACTACGAGCAGTACTTC. Translation gives CASSPVPTDYEQYF.

This clonotype was picked up many times. V usage is TRBV3-1 and J usage is TRBJ2-7; D is ambiguous. Trimming pared 0 bases from V and 3 bases from J, leaving 9 bases between. There are 14 residues in the CDR3. CDR1 and CDR2 from the germline V gene are LGHDT and YNNKEL (reference sequence). The CDR3 DNA is TGTGCCAGCAGCCAAGATACGGGCCGCTACGAGCAGTACTTC. Translated, it gives CASSQDTGRYEQYF.

This clonotype was counted ten times or more. This chain links TRBV5-5 with TRBJ2-1; 10 nucleotides agree with TRBD2. The CDR3 is 16 amino acids. Germline V gene data show CDR1 as SGHKS and CDR2 as YYEKEE (reference sequence). J gave up 5 bases and V 7 bases, and 12 bases lay outside the gene matches. The CDR3 coding sequence is TGTGCCAGCTTTTTTGATGGACTAGCGGTCAACAATGAGCAGTTCTTC. Amino acids: CASFFDGLAVNNEQFF.

The chain employs TRBV12-3 or TRBV12-4 and TRBJ2-3; a possible D gene is TRBD2 (5 bases). The CDR3 totals 15 residues. V lost 2 bases, J lost 1 base, and 10 bases lay in between. As DNA, the CDR3 is TGTGCCAGCAGTTTAAGATCGAGGGGCACAGATACGCAGTATTTT. This codes for CASSLRSRGTDTQYF.

There are many counts of this clonotype. V usage is TRBV7-9 and J usage is TRBJ1-1; 11 bases are shared with TRBD1. V lost 3 bases, J lost 4 bases, and 4 bases stayed unmatched. CDR3 length equals 15 residues. The germline V gene encodes CDR1 SEHNR and CDR2 FQNEAQ (reference sequence). The CDR3 coding sequence is TGTGCCAGCAGCTTCGGACAGGGGGCGAGCACTGAAGCTTTCTTT. The encoded protein is CASSFGQGASTEAFF.

This clonotype came up many times. The V and J genes are TRBV6-5 and TRBJ1-1, with D possibly being TRBD1 (6 bases). The CDR3 totals 14 residues. Trimming left V 0 bases short and J 5 bases short, with 10 bases between. Germline CDR1 reads MNHEY; CDR2 reads SVGAGI. CDR3 DNA: TGTGCCAGCAGTTACTCGAGGGGGGAGACTGAAGCTTTCTTT. This codes for CASSYSRGETEAFF.